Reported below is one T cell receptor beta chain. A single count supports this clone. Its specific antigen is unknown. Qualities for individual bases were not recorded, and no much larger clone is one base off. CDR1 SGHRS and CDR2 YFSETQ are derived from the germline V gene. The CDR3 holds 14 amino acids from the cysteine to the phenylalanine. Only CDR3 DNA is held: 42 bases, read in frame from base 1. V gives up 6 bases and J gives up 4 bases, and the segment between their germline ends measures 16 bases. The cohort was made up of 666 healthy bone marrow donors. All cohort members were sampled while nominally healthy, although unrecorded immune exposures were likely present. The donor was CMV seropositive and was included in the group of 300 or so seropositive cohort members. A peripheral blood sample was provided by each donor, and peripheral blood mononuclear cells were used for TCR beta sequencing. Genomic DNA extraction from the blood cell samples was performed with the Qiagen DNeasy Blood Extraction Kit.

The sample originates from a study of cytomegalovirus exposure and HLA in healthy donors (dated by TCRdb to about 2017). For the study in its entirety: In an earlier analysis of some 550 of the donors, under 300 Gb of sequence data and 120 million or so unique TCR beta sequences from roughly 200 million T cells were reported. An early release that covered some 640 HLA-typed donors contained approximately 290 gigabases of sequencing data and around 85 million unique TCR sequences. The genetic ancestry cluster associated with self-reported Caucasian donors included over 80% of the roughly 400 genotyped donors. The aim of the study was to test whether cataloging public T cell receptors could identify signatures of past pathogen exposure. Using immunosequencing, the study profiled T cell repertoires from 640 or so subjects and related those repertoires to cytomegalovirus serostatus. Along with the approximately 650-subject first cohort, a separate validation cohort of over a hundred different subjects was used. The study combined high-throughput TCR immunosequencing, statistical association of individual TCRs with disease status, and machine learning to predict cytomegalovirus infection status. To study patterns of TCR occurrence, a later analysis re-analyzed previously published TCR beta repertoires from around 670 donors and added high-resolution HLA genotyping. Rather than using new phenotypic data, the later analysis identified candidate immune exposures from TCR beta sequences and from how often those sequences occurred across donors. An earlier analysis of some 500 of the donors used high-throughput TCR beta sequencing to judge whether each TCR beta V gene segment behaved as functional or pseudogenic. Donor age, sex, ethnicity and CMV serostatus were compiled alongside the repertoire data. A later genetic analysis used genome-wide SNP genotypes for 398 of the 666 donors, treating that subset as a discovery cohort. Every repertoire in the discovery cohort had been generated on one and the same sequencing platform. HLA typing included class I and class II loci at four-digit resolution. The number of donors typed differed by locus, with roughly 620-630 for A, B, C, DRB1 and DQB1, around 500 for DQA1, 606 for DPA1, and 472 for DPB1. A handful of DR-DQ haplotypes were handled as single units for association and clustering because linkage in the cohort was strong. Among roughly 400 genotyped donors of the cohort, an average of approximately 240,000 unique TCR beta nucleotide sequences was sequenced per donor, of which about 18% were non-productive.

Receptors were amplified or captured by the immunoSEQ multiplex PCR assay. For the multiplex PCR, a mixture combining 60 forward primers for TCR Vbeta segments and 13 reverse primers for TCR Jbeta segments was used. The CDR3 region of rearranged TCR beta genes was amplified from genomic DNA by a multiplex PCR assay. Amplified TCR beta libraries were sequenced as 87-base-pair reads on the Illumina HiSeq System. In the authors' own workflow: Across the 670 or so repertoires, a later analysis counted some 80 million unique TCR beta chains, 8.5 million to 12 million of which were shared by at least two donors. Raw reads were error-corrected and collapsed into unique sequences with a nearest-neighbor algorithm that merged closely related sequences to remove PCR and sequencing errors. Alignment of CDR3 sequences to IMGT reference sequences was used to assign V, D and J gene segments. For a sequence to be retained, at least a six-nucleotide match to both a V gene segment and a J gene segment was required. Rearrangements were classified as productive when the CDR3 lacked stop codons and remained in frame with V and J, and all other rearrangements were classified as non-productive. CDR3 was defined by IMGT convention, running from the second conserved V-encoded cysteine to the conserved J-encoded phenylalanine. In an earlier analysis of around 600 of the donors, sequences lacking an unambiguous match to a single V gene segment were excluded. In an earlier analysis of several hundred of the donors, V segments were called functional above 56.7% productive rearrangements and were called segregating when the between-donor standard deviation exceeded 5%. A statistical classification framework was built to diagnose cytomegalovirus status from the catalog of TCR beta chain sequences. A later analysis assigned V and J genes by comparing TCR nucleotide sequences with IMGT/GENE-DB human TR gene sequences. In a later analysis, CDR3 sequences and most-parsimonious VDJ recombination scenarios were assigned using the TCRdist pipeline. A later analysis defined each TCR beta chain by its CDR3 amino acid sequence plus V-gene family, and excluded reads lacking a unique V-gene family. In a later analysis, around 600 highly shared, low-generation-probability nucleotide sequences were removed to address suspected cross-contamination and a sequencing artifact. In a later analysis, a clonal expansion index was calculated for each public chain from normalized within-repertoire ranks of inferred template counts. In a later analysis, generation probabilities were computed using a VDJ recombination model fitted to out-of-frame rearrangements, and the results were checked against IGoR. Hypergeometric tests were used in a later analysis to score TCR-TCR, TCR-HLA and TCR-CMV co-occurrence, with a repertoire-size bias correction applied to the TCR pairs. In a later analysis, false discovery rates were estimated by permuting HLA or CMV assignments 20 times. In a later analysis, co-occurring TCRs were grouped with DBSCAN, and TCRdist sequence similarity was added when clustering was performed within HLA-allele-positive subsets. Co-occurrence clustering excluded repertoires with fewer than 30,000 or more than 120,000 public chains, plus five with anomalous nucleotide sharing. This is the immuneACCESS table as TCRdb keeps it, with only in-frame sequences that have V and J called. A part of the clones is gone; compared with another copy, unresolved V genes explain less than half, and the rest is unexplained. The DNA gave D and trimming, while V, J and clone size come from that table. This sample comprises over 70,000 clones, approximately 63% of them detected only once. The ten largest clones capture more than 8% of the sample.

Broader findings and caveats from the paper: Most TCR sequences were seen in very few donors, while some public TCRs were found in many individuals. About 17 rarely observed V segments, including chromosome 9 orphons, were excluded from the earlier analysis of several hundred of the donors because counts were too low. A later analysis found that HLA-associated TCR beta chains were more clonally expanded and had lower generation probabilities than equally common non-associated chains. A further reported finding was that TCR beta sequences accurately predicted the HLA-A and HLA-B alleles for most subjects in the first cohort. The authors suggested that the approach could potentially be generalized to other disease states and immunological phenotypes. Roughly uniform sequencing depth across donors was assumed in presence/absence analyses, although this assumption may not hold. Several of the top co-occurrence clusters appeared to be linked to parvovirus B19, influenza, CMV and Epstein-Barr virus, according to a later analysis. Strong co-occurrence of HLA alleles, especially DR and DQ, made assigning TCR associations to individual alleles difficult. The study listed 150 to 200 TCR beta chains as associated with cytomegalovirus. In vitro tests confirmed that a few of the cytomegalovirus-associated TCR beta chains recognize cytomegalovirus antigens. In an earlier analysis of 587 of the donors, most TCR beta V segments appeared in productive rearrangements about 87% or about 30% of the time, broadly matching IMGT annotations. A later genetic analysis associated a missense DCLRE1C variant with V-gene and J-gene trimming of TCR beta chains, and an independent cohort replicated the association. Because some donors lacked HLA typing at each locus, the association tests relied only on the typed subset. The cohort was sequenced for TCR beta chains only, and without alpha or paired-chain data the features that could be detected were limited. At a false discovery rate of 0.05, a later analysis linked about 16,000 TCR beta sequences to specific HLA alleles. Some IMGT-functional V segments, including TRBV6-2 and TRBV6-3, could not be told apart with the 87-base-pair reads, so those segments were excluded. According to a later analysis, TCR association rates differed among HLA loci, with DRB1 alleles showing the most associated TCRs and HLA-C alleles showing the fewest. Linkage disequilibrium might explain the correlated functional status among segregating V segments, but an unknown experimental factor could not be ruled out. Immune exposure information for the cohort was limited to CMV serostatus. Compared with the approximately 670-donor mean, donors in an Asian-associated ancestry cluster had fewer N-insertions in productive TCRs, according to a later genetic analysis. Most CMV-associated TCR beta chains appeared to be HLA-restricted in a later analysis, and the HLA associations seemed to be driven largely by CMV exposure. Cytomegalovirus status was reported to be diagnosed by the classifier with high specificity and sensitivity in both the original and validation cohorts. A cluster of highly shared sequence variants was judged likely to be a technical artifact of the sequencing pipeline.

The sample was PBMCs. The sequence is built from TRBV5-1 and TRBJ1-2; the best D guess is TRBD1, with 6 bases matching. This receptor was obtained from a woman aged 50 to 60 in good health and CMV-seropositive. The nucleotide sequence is TGCGCCAGCACCTCACAGGGATCCCTCTATGGCTACACCTTC. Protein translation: CASTSQGSLYGYTF.